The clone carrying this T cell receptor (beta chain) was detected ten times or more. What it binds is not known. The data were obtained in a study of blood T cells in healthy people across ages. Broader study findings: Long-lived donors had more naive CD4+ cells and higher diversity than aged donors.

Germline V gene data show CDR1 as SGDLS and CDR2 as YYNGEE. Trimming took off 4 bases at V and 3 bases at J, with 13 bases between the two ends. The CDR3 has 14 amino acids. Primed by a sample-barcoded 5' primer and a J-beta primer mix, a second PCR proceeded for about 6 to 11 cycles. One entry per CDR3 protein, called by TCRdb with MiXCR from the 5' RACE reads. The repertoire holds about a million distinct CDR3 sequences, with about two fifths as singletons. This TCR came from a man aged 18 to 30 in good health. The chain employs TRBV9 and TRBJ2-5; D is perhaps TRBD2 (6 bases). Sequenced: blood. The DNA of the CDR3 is TGTGCCAGCAGCCCCACGCGGGGTGAAGAGACCCAGTACTTC. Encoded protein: CASSPTRGEETQYF.